The clone carrying this TCR beta chain was found a few times. The data are from a study of blood T cell repertoires in COVID-19. The overall study: Samples representing acute and convalescent COVID-19 were sourced from the United States, Italy and Spain. PBMCs, B-cell-depleted T cells, or T cells provided the cDNA or gDNA that made up the material.

V lost 0 bases to trimming and J lost 3 bases, with 14 bases between them. The CDR3 is 16 residues long. Germline V gene lookup returns CDR1 ENHRY and CDR2 SYGVKD. Per the original data handling: The authors estimated nucleated cell counts from reference gene primer amplification. Produced via immunoSEQ multiplex PCR; TCRdb's table is partial and in-frame only. V, J and clone size are those of that table, while D and trimming were read from the DNA. The data show about 130,000 clones, about 76% seen once. One Seattle source followed patients from active infection through their disease course. The TCR was taken from a woman in her 70s with COVID-19, enrolled during active disease. The source material was peripheral blood. This sequence joins TRBV10-3 and TRBJ2-5; a possible D gene is TRBD1 (7 bases). The CDR3 DNA is TGTGCCATCAGTGAGTCTGGAGGGGGCTCTAAAGAGACCCAGTACTTC. It codes for CAISESGGGSKETQYF.